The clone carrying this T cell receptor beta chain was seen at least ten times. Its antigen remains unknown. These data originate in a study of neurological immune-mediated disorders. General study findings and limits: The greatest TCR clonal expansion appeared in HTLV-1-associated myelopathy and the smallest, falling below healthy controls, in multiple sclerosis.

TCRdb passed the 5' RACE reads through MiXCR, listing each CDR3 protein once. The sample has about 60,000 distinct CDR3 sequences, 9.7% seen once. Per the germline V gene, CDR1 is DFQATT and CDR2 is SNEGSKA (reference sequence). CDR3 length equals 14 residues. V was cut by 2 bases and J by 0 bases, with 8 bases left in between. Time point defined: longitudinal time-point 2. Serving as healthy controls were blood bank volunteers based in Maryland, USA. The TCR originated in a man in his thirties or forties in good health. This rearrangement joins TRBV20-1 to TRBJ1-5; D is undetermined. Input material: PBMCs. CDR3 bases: TGCAGTGCTAGAACCGGATATAGCAATCAGCCCCAGCATTTT. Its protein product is CSARTGYSNQPQHF.